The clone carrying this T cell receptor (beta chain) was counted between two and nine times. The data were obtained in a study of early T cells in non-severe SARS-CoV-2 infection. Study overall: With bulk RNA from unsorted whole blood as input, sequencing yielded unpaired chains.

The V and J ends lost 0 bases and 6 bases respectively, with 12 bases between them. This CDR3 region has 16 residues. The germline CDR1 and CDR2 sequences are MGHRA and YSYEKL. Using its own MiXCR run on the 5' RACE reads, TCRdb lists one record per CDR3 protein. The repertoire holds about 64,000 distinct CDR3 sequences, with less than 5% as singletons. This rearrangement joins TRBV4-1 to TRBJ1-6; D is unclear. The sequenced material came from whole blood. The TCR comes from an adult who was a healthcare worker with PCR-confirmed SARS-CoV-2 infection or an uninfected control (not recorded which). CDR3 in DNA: TGCGCCAGCAGCCAAGAAGGAGGTTTGGCTAATTCACCCCTCCACTTT. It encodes CASSQEGGLANSPLHF.